This T cell receptor (beta chain) was sequenced in a study of T cells in Graves' hyperthyroidism and ophthalmopathy. General study findings and limits: In the analysis, a 13 V-J model separated ophthalmopathy from stable hyperthyroidism. Among clonotypes expanded in thyroid above 0.001, most were also found in blood. It was a median about 6.5 months before onset that the model predicted ophthalmopathy.

Across 18 months, stable Graves' hyperthyroidism was marked by no progression to ophthalmopathy. A word on this clonotype: Its antigen remains unidentified.

RNA transcripts gave rise to amplified TCR beta CDR3 regions. During a first-round RT-PCR of the TCR CDR3, the HTBI primer set was used. TCRdb ran MiXCR on the multiplex PCR reads and lists one entry per CDR3 protein. The sample has fewer than 750,000 distinct CDR3 sequences; around 45% are singletons. Germline V gene lookup returns CDR1 SNHLY and CDR2 FYNNEI. The CDR3 totals 12 residues. Sequencing was performed on peripheral blood or thyroid tissue (not recorded which). The sequence was obtained from a woman under 30 with Graves' hyperthyroidism. The V gene is TRBV2, the J gene TRBJ2-7, with D tentatively TRBD2 (6 bases). The CDR3 spells CARGEEYSEQYF. The CDR3 coding sequence is TGTGCGCGCGGGGAAGAGTACTCCGAGCAGTACTTC.